This passage covers 12 T cell receptor beta chains from one sample sequenced in a study of blood T cell repertoires in COVID-19. TCRdb's table, derived via immunoSEQ multiplex PCR, lists solely in-frame clones and lacks some. Counted here are about 300,000 clones, more than 80% occurring once; the ten biggest clones make up about 7%. The sequenced material came from peripheral blood. These TCRs come from a woman aged 30 to 39 with COVID-19, enrolled during active disease.

The CDR3 DNA is TGTGCCAGCAGCTTCTTAAATTCACCCCTCCACTTT. Amino acids: CASSFLNSPLHF. The V gene is TRBV7-9, the J gene TRBJ1-6; D gene unclear. The CDR3 consists of 12 residues. Trimming removed 3 bases from V and 7 bases from J, with 4 bases in between. The germline gives CDR1 SEHNR, CDR2 FQNEAQ (reference sequence). Variable domain in full (rest from reference TRBV7-9 and TRBJ1-6): DTGVSQNPRHKITKRGQNVTFRCDPISEHNRLYWYRQTLGQGPEFLTYFQNEAQLEKSRLLSDRFSAERPKGSFSTLEIQRTEQGDSAMYLCASSFLNSPLHFGNGTRLTVT.

The rearrangement joins TRBV19 to TRBJ1-2, with 8 bases identical to TRBD1. The CDR3 is 14 residues long. CDR1 is LNHDA and CDR2 is SQIVND in the germline V gene (reference sequence). V lost 7 bases and J lost 6; bases outside the gene matches: 10. The CDR3 loop is CASIQTGTGDGYTF. In nucleotides, the CDR3 is TGTGCCAGTATTCAAACTGGGACAGGAGATGGCTACACCTTC.

The chain is built from TRBV7-9 and TRBJ2-7; 14 bases map to TRBD2. The V segment lost 4 bases and the J segment 3 bases; nucleotides outside the gene matches: 2. The germline V gene has CDR1 SEHNR and CDR2 FQNEAQ (reference sequence). The CDR3 is made up of 15 amino acids. DNA for the CDR3: TGTGCCAGCAGCTGGACTAGCGGGAGGTTCTACGAGCAGTACTTC. It codes for CASSWTSGRFYEQYF.

The chain has TRBV29-1 and TRBJ1-4; weak D call: TRBD1 (5 bases). Germline values: CDR1 SQVTM, CDR2 ANQGSEA. The CDR3 length is 13 residues. The V and J ends lost 6 bases and 7 bases respectively, with 15 bases between them. The CDR3 spells CSVSSAQGEKLFF. The CDR3 DNA reads as TGCAGCGTGTCTTCGGCGCAGGGTGAAAAACTGTTTTTT.

The chain is built from TRBV9 and TRBJ1-6, with TRBD1 matching over 7 bases. V shed 3 bases, J shed 3 bases, and the junction held 3 bases outside the gene matches. Germline CDR1 SGDLS, CDR2 YYNGEE. CDR3 size: 15 residues. CDR3 amino acids: CASSGTGVYNSPLHF. CDR3 coding DNA: TGTGCCAGCAGCGGTACAGGGGTCTATAATTCACCCCTCCACTTT.

V gene TRBV12-5 combines with J gene TRBJ2-2, with TRBD1 matching 11 bases. The CDR3 runs 17 residues. V trimming: 5 bases; J trimming: 4 bases; junction bases outside the gene matches: 9. Germline lookup yields CDR1 LGHNT and CDR2 FRNRAP. CDR3 in DNA: TGTGCTAGTGGTCTCACTCCGGGACAGGGGGGCACCGGGGAGCTGTTTTTT. Translated, it gives CASGLTPGQGGTGELFF. The entire variable domain, with the rest obtained from reference TRBV12-5 and TRBJ2-2, is as follows: DARVTQTPRHKVTEMGQEVTMRCQPILGHNTVFWYRQTMMQGLELLAYFRNRAPLDDSGMPKDRFSAEMPDATLATLKIQPSEPRDSAVYFCASGLTPGQGGTGELFFGEGSRLTVL.

J is TRBJ2-3 and V is TRBV27, with 11 nucleotides matching TRBD2. V lost 5 bases to trimming and J lost 5 bases; unmatched junction nucleotides: 9. Germline assignment: CDR1 MNHEY and CDR2 SMNVEV (reference sequence). This CDR3 comprises 16 residues. In nucleotides, the CDR3 is TGTGCCAGCAGTAGGCTAGCGGGAGGTTGGGGAGATACGCAGTATTTT. As protein: CASSRLAGGWGDTQYF.

The V gene is TRBV5-1, the J gene TRBJ2-7, with 7 bases fitting TRBD2. Germline trimming cut 4 bases from V and 6 bases from J; bases unmatched to any gene: 10. The CDR3 length is 14 residues. Germline V gene data show CDR1 as SGHRS and CDR2 as YFSETQ. The CDR3 DNA is TGCGCCAGCAGCGGGGGGGACTTCGCTCTCGAGCAGTACTTC. Translated, it gives CASSGGDFALEQYF.

The chain carries TRBV15 and TRBJ2-7; 8 bases align to TRBD1. This CDR3 contains 16 residues. V dropped 5 bases and J dropped 4; count of bases not matched to a gene: 13. Germline V gives CDR1 LNHNV, CDR2 YYDKDF (reference sequence). The CDR3 DNA is TGTGCCACCAGCCCTGGGACAGGAAAAAAGTGGTACGAGCAGTACTTC. Protein sequence: CATSPGTGKKWYEQYF.

The genes are TRBV21-1 and TRBJ1-1; the tabulated D call, TRBD1, remains unverified against the DNA. TRBV21-1 is designated a pseudogene. The CDR3 has 16 amino acids. The CDR3 loop is CASSKRAGNRESEAFF. CDR3 nucleotide sequence: TGTGCCAGCAGCAAAAGGGCCGGGAACAGGGAGTCTGAAGCTTTCTTT.

V and J are TRBV28 and TRBJ2-1; 10 bases agree with TRBD2. This CDR3 comprises 14 residues. Germline lookup yields CDR1 MDHEN and CDR2 SYDVKM. Trimming took 8 bases from V and 5 from J; bases not matched to a gene: 6. CDR3 residues: CASATSGNNNEQFF. CDR3 in DNA: TGTGCCAGCGCAACTAGCGGGAACAACAATGAGCAGTTCTTC.

This chain uses TRBV11-2 with TRBJ2-5; maybe TRBD2 (5 bases). The CDR3 extends over 13 amino acids. Germline CDR1 is SGHAT and CDR2 is FQNNGV. Trimming stripped 6 bases from V and 3 bases from J, with 11 bases between. In DNA form, the CDR3 reads TGTGCCAGCAGTCTAGAGGGTGAAGAGACCCAGTACTTC. Translated, it gives CASSLEGEETQYF.